Listed here is a single T cell receptor beta chain. The sample belongs to a study of T cell changes during pregnancy in multiple sclerosis. Sequencing used immunoSEQ multiplex PCR; TCRdb keeps in-frame clones, though not all of them. The sample gives about 100,000 clones, about 90% of which show up once; around 2.1% is in the top ten. Trimming took off 1 base at V and 6 bases at J, with 15 bases between the two ends. The CDR3 is made up of 15 amino acids. The germline V gene encodes CDR1 LGHNA and CDR2 YSLEER. This clonotype originated in a female donor with multiple sclerosis, enrolled in a pregnancy study. The chain is built from TRBV4-3 and TRBJ1-2, with a weak D call TRBD1 (6 bases). Sequenced here: peripheral blood, sampled after pregnancy. The CDR3 DNA reads as TGCGCCAGCAGCCAAGTCACAGGGCTAATGGATGGCTACACCTTC. Amino acid sequence: CASSQVTGLMDGYTF.